Below, 32 T cell receptor beta chains from the same sample are listed, as sequenced in a study of shared clonotypes between healthy human individuals. Sequenced by immunoSEQ multiplex PCR; TCRdb stores in-frame clones only, minus some. The sample includes around 940,000 clones, less than 85% of them seen just once. The sample consisted of memory CD4+ T cells sorted from blood. Sample subset: CD45RA-negative fraction. The receptors come from a man aged 18 to 30 in good health.

The gene calls are TRBV25-1 and TRBJ2-1; 8 positions agree with TRBD1. The CDR3 contains 16 residues. V lost 4 bases and J lost 4; bases outside the gene matches: 9. Germline CDR1 and CDR2: MGHDK and SYGVNS. The CDR3, as DNA: TGTGCCAGCAGTGTGAAGACAGGGGCGGAATACAATGAGCAGTTCTTC. Its translation is CASSVKTGAEYNEQFF.

Regarding this clone: This same CDR3 is encoded by further DNA sequences in the sample. The rearrangement joins TRBV5-1 to TRBJ2-5; maybe TRBD1 (6 bases). Trimming removed 0 bases from V and 5 bases from J, with 14 bases in between. The CDR3 length is 15 residues. Germline CDR1 SGHRS, CDR2 YFSETQ. The CDR3 loop reads CASSLEGQSQETQYF. The DNA for the CDR3 is TGCGCCAGCAGCTTGGAAGGACAGAGCCAGGAGACCCAGTACTTC.

V and J are TRBV2 and TRBJ2-2; 7 positions match TRBD2. Germline CDR1 and CDR2: SNHLY and FYNNEI. The V gene end was trimmed by 5 bases and the J gene end by 1 base; junction bases not matched to a gene: 13. The CDR3 spans 18 residues. The DNA for the CDR3 is TGTGCCAGCAGTTACACCTCACCTAGCGGAGTGAACACCGGGGAGCTGTTTTTT. Amino acids: CASSYTSPSGVNTGELFF.

The chain carries TRBV30 and TRBJ2-1; maybe TRBD2 (5 bases). CDR3 length: 16 residues. The V end was cut by 1 base, the J end by 0 bases, with 13 bases between. Per the germline V gene, CDR1 is GTSNPN and CDR2 is SVGIG (reference sequence). Written as DNA, the CDR3 is TGTGCCTGGAGTGAAACGGGGATATCCTCCTACAATGAGCAGTTCTTC. It encodes CAWSETGISSYNEQFF.

The chain is built from TRBV18 and TRBJ2-5, with TRBD1 as a possible D gene (6 bases). V was clipped by 1 base and J by 5 bases, with 14 bases between them. Germline values: CDR1 KGHSH, CDR2 LQKENI. This CDR3 region has 15 residues. The CDR3 nucleotides are TGTGCCAGCTCACCACATGCAGGGGCAGGGGAGACCCAGTACTTC. It specifies CASSPHAGAGETQYF.

This clone was detected a few times. This same CDR3 is encoded by further DNA sequences in the sample. The chain is built from TRBV30 and TRBJ1-5; 7 bases match TRBD1. The germline gives CDR1 GTSNPN, CDR2 SVGIG (reference sequence). Unmatched junction bases numbered 4, after V lost 0 bases and J lost 2 bases. The CDR3 covers 15 residues. The CDR3 nucleotides are TGTGCCTGGAGTGTAGGCACAGGGGGCAATCAGCCCCAGCATTTT. It specifies CAWSVGTGGNQPQHF.

Turning to this clone: The sample has other DNA sequences that encode this CDR3 too. The chain employs TRBV5-1 and TRBJ2-3; D is undetermined. Trimming took 0 bases from V and 4 from J, leaving 9 bases between them. The germline gives CDR1 SGHRS, CDR2 YFSETQ. This CDR3 comprises 14 residues. The CDR3 here is CASSLEGGADTQYF. CDR3 nucleotide sequence: TGCGCCAGCAGCTTGGAAGGCGGTGCAGATACGCAGTATTTT.

CDR3 nucleotides: TGTGCCAGCAGTCCCGCCGGACAGGGCTCCAACTATGGCTACACCTTC. It is translated as CASSPAGQGSNYGYTF. This chain joins TRBV27 and TRBJ1-2; 8 bases align to TRBD1. This CDR3 has 16 residues. Per the germline V gene, CDR1 is MNHEY and CDR2 is SMNVEV (reference sequence). Trimming removed 5 bases from V and 2 bases from J; junction bases left unmatched: 10.

In the case of this clone: This sample includes further DNA sequences coding for the same CDR3. The V and J genes are TRBV18 and TRBJ2-3, with 8 bases aligning to TRBD2. V was clipped by 2 bases and J by 0 bases; unmatched bases: 4. This CDR3 region has 16 residues. Per germline, CDR1 KGHSH and CDR2 LQKENI. CDR3 nucleotides: TGTGCCAGCTCACCATTGCCGGGAGGGAGCACAGATACGCAGTATTTT. Translated: CASSPLPGGSTDTQYF.

CDR3 sequence (DNA): TGTGCCTGGAGAGTAGGACGGGTGCCCGAGCAGTACTTC. Its protein is CAWRVGRVPEQYF. The chain carries TRBV30 and TRBJ2-5; D ambiguous. The J call could be wrong; TRBJ2-7 is a better fit for the DNA end. This CDR3 comprises 13 residues. Germline V gene sequence: CDR1 GTSNPN, CDR2 SVGIG (reference sequence).

This chain uses TRBV5-1 with TRBJ2-7; 7 positions agree with TRBD2. J was trimmed by 1 base and V by 2 bases; bases with no gene match: 3. The CDR3 is made up of 14 amino acids. Germline V gene lookup returns CDR1 SGHRS and CDR2 YFSETQ. The CDR3 region is CASSFGGGSYEQYF. The CDR3 nucleotides read TGCGCCAGCAGCTTTGGCGGGGGTTCCTACGAGCAGTACTTC.

The rearrangement uses TRBV19 and TRBJ1-1, with D possibly TRBD1 on 5 matching bases. This CDR3 is 12 amino acids long. Per the germline V gene, CDR1 is LNHDA and CDR2 is SQIVND (reference sequence). Trimming left V 6 bases short and J 1 base short, with 6 bases between. The CDR3 region is CASRRGNTEAFF. CDR3 bases: TGTGCCAGTAGAAGGGGGAACACTGAAGCTTTCTTT.

To note about this clone: In the same sample, other DNA sequences code for this CDR3. The chain recombines TRBV5-1 with TRBJ2-7; D is undetermined. From germline, CDR1 is SGHRS and CDR2 YFSETQ. The CDR3 is 13 amino acids. The germline V and J ends were trimmed by 2 bases and 1 base, with 7 bases remaining between them. The CDR3 loop reads CASSFDRSYEQYF. The CDR3 nucleotides read TGCGCCAGCAGCTTTGACCGATCCTACGAGCAGTACTTC.

This chain joins TRBV11-2 and TRBJ2-1; a weak D match, TRBD1 (6 bases). The germline gives CDR1 SGHAT, CDR2 FQNNGV. V dropped 5 bases and J dropped 2 bases, with 16 bases sitting between them. This CDR3 has 16 amino acids. The CDR3 region has the DNA TGTGCCAGCAGCCCCCGGCCGGACAGAGCCTACAATGAGCAGTTCTTC. Its translation is CASSPRPDRAYNEQFF.

This clone was seen only a few times. The CDR3 is CAWSGQSEAFF. Here the CDR3 DNA reads TGTGCCTGGAGTGGACAGTCTGAAGCTTTCTTT. V gene TRBV30 combines with J gene TRBJ1-1; possible D gene TRBD1, 5 bases. In germline, CDR1 is GTSNPN, CDR2 SVGIG (reference sequence). The V end lost 1 base, the J end lost 6 bases, and 6 bases lay between the germline ends. The CDR3 is 11 residues long.

The rearrangement uses TRBV19 and TRBJ2-2; the D gene is possibly TRBD2 (6 bases). The CDR3 runs 17 residues. Germline loops: CDR1 LNHDA, CDR2 SQIVND (reference sequence). V lost 3 bases and J lost 0, with 14 bases in between. CDR3 protein: CASSIFSGISNTGELFF. The CDR3 DNA is TGTGCCAGTAGTATCTTTAGCGGAATTTCGAACACCGGGGAGCTGTTTTTT.

The chain is built from TRBV4-2 and TRBJ2-2, with 7 bases fitting TRBD2. The CDR3 is 16 residues long. Germline CDR1 LGHNA, CDR2 YNFKEQ. J gave up 7 bases and V 5 bases, and 13 bases lay outside the gene matches. The CDR3 region is CASSTRRERDGGELFF. The CDR3 DNA sequence: TGTGCCAGCAGCACCCGCAGGGAGCGGGACGGCGGGGAGCTGTTTTTT.

The J gene is TRBJ1-4, the V gene TRBV18; TRBD1 matches at 9 bases. In germline, CDR1 is KGHSH, CDR2 LQKENI. The V gene end was trimmed by 5 bases and the J gene end by 7 bases; junction bases not matched to a gene: 8. This CDR3 spans 15 amino acids. The CDR3 here is CASSSQGAPGEKLFF. DNA of the CDR3: TGTGCCAGCTCATCACAGGGGGCGCCGGGTGAAAAACTGTTTTTT.

The genes are TRBV11-2 and TRBJ2-1; no reliable D call. CDR1 SGHAT and CDR2 FQNNGV come from the germline V gene. Deletions cut 3 bases from V and 6 bases from J, with 9 bases between. The CDR3 totals 13 residues. The CDR3 loop is CASSFLRANEQFF. Written as DNA, the CDR3 is TGTGCCAGCAGCTTCCTCCGGGCCAATGAGCAGTTCTTC.

As concerns this clone: The junction departs from germline at one end; a sequencing error may be responsible. The V call is TRBV7-7, the J call TRBJ2-1; 11 nucleotides agree with TRBD2. Germline V gene lookup returns CDR1 SSHAT and CDR2 FNYEAQ (reference sequence). The CDR3 length is 16 residues. The CDR3 DNA reads as TGTGCTAGCAGCTTAGGGCTAGCGGGGGGTAACGATGAGCAGTTCTTC. It is translated as CASSLGLAGGNDEQFF.

This sequence joins TRBV4-3 and TRBJ2-5, with D uncertain. Germline assignment: CDR1 LGHNA and CDR2 YSLEER. Trimming left V 0 bases short and J 10 bases short, with 12 bases between. CDR3 length equals 13 residues. CDR3 coding DNA: TGCGCCAGCAGCCAAGAGCCTTACTTAGACCAGTACTTC. Encoded protein: CASSQEPYLDQYF.

V and J are TRBV6-6 and TRBJ2-7; D is undetermined. Germline CDR1 and CDR2: MNHNY and SVGAGI (reference sequence). Between the trimmed V and J ends, which lost 0 bases and 7 bases, there was a span of 7 bases. The CDR3 has 12 residues. CDR3 DNA sequence: TGTGCCAGCAGTTACTCGACGGCAGAGCAGTACTTC. This translates into CASSYSTAEQYF.

The rearrangement uses TRBV4-1 and TRBJ2-3; a possible D gene is TRBD2 (6 bases). V was pared by 0 bases and J by 0 bases, with 13 bases between. The CDR3 consists of 17 residues. Germline CDR1 MGHRA, CDR2 YSYEKL. The CDR3 protein is CASSQEGVLASTDTQYF. The CDR3 DNA is TGCGCCAGCAGCCAAGAAGGGGTACTAGCCAGCACAGATACGCAGTATTTT.

The gene calls are TRBV7-9 and TRBJ2-1; D may be TRBD1 (5 bases). This CDR3 is built from 15 residues. CDR1 is SEHNR and CDR2 is FQNEAQ in the germline V gene (reference sequence). V was clipped by 3 bases and J by 6 bases, with 15 bases between them. The CDR3 here is CASSFYLVRANEQFF. The DNA of the CDR3 is TGTGCCAGCAGCTTCTACCTTGTCAGGGCCAATGAGCAGTTCTTC.

The V gene is TRBV7-2, the J gene TRBJ2-5; no firm D call. The germline V gene has CDR1 SGHTA and CDR2 FQGNSA. Trimming left V 2 bases short and J 7 bases short, with 14 bases between. The CDR3 length is 14 residues. Here the CDR3 DNA reads TGTGCCAGCAGCTTAATACCGGGCGAAGGGACCCAGTACTTC. Translation gives CASSLIPGEGTQYF. Filled out from reference TRBV7-2 and TRBJ2-5, the complete variable domain reads GAGVSQSPSNKVTEKGKDVELRCDPISGHTALYWYRQSLGQGLEFLIYFQGNSAPDKSGLPSDRFSAERTGGSVSTLTIQRTQQEDSAVYLCASSLIPGEGTQYFGPGTRLLVL.

The table lists this clone with a few counts. CDR3 protein: CASRADRSSYNSPLHF. The CDR3 DNA follows: TGTGCCAGCAGAGCGGACAGGAGCTCCTATAATTCACCCCTCCACTTT. The chain couples TRBV2 to TRBJ1-6; 7 nucleotides line up with TRBD1. With 6 bases clipped from V and 0 bases from J, the junction kept 5 bases outside the gene matches. This CDR3 has 16 amino acids. CDR1 is SNHLY, CDR2 FYNNEI, per germline.

V is TRBV5-4 and J is TRBJ2-2; the D call may be TRBD1 or TRBD2 (5 bases each). The CDR3 covers 15 residues. Germline V lookup: CDR1 SGHNT, CDR2 YYREEE (reference sequence). The V end lost 2 bases, the J end lost 4 bases, and 12 bases lay between the germline ends. DNA for the CDR3: TGTGCCAGCAGCTTCGGGACGGTGGGCACCGGGGAGCTGTTTTTT. Amino acid sequence: CASSFGTVGTGELFF.

J is TRBJ2-2 and V is TRBV7-2; weak D call: TRBD2 (5 bases). The length of the CDR3 is 16 residues. Germline V lookup: CDR1 SGHTA, CDR2 FQGNSA. The V and J ends lost 4 bases and 2 bases respectively, with 14 bases between them. Here the CDR3 reads CASSSRTASNTGELFF. Here the CDR3 DNA reads TGTGCCAGCAGCTCCCGGACTGCTAGTAACACCGGGGAGCTGTTTTTT.

The V gene is TRBV19, the J gene TRBJ1-6, with D possibly matching TRBD1 (6 bases). The V end was cut by 1 base, the J end by 3 bases, with 10 bases between. This CDR3 contains 16 residues. Germline assignment: CDR1 LNHDA and CDR2 SQIVND (reference sequence). CDR3 sequence (DNA): TGTGCCAGTAGTATAGGACAGGAGATCTATAATTCACCCCTCCACTTT. Translating it yields CASSIGQEIYNSPLHF.

This clone was seen only a few times. J is TRBJ2-2 and V is TRBV4-1, with no clear D. The CDR3 runs 13 residues. The germline V gene has CDR1 MGHRA and CDR2 YSYEKL. The ends were cut back, 4 bases at V and 7 bases at J, with 10 bases in the middle. In DNA form, the CDR3 reads TGCGCCAGCAGCCTTTATCTCGGCGGGGAGCTGTTTTTT. It codes for CASSLYLGGELFF.

This chain links TRBV11-2 with TRBJ1-2; 8 bases fit TRBD1. V shed 1 base, J shed 7 bases, and the junction held 11 bases outside the gene matches. CDR3 length: 16 residues. CDR1 and CDR2 (germline): SGHAT, FQNNGV. The CDR3 DNA reads as TGTGCCAGCAGCTTAGTTCCCACCTCAGGGGGCGTTGGCTACACCTTC. Translation gives CASSLVPTSGGVGYTF.

The rearrangement joins TRBV7-2 to TRBJ2-7, with D unclear. Trimming pared 3 bases from V and 4 bases from J, leaving 16 bases between. The CDR3 extends over 15 amino acids. The germline gives CDR1 SGHTA, CDR2 FQGNSA. CDR3 sequence reads: CASSLIAGPRYEQYF. The CDR3 nucleotides read TGTGCCAGCAGCTTGATCGCCGGCCCTAGGTACGAGCAGTACTTC. Filled out from reference TRBV7-2 and TRBJ2-7, the complete variable domain reads GAGVSQSPSNKVTEKGKDVELRCDPISGHTALYWYRQSLGQGLEFLIYFQGNSAPDKSGLPSDRFSAERTGGSVSTLTIQRTQQEDSAVYLCASSLIAGPRYEQYFGPGTRLTVT.